This T cell receptor (beta chain) emerged from a study of blood T cell repertoires in COVID-19. As for the study in general: PBMCs, B-cell-depleted T cells, or T cells were the source of the cDNA or gDNA that made up the material.

Study members were between roughly 18 and 89 years old and lived in approximately 25 US regions. The assay was immunoSEQ multiplex PCR, and TCRdb's table has in-frame clones only and misses some. The sample yields some 180,000 clones, roughly nine tenths seen once. Germline V gene data show CDR1 as SGDLS and CDR2 as YYNGEE. The V segment lost 4 bases and the J segment 6 bases; nucleotides outside the gene matches: 16. The CDR3 totals 18 residues. The source of this sequence is a woman aged 35 to 49 in a cohort exposed to, infected with or recovered from COVID-19 (not recorded which). The genes are TRBV9 and TRBJ1-4; TRBD1 matches 9 bases. The sample comprised PBMCs or T cells enriched from blood (not recorded which). The DNA for the CDR3 is TGTGCCAGCAGCCCTACGGTCCCGGGACAGGGAAGGTATGAAAAACTGTTTTTT. It translates to CASSPTVPGQGRYEKLFF.